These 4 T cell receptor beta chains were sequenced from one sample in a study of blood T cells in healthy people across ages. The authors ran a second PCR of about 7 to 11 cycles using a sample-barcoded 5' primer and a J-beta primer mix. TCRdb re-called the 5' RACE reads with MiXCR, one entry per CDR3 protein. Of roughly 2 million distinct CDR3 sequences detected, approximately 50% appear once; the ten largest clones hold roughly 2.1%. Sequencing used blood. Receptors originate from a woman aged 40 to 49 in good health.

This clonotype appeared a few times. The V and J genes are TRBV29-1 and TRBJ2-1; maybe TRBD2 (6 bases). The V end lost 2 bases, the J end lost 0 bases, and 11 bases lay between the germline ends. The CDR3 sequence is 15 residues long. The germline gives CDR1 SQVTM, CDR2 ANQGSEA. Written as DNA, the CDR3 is TGCAGCGTTGAATTGAGTAGCGGCTCCTACAATGAGCAGTTCTTC. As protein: CSVELSSGSYNEQFF.

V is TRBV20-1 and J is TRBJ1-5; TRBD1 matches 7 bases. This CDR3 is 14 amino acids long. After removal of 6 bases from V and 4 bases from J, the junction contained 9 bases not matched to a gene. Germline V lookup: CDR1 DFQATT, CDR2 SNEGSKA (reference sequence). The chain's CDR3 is CSATRDRENQPQHF. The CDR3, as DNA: TGCAGTGCAACCCGCGACAGGGAAAATCAGCCCCAGCATTTT.

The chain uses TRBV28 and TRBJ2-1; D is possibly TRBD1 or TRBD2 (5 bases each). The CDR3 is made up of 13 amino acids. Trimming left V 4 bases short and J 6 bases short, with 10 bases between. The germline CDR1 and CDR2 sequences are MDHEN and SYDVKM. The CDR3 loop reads CASSSRGLNEQFF. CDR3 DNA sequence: TGTGCCAGCAGTTCCCGGGGCCTCAATGAGCAGTTCTTC.

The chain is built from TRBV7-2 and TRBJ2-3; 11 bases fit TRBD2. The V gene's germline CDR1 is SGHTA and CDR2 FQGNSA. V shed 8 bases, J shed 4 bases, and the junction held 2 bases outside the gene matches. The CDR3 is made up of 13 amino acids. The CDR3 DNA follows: TGTGCCAGCGTGACTAGCGGGGCAGATACGCAGTATTTT. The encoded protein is CASVTSGADTQYF.